This T cell receptor (beta chain) was found in a study of blood T cell repertoires in COVID-19. Study context: Both acute and convalescent COVID-19 samples were obtained from the United States, Italy and Spain.

This CDR3 contains 16 residues. CDR1 is SGHTA and CDR2 is FQGNSA in the germline V gene. Trimming left V 1 base short and J 0 bases short, with 10 bases between. In the original analysis: The assay estimated nucleated cells by amplifying reference gene primers. Here immunoSEQ multiplex PCR was the method, and the copy in TCRdb shows in-frame clones only, minus some. D and trimming come from the DNA, and the V and J calls and clone size come from that table. The repertoire holds approximately 22,000 clones, with more than 85% as singletons. The sample comprised peripheral blood. V and J are TRBV7-2 and TRBJ1-5, with D unclear. The TCR originated in a woman aged 70-85 years with active COVID-19. The CDR3 DNA sequence: TGTGCCAGCAGCTTAGGTTCGGCAGGTAGCAATCAGCCCCAGCATTTT. Its translation: CASSLGSAGSNQPQHF.